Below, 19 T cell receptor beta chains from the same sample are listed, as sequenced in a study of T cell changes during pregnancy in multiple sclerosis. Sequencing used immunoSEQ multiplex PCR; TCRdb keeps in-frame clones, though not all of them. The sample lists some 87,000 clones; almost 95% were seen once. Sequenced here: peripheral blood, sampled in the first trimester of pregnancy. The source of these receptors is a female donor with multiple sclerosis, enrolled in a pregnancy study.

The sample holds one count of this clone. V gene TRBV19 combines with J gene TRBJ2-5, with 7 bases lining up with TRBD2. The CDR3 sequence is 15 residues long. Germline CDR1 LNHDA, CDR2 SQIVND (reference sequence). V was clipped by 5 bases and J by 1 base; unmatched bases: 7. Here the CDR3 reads CASSFGGGVQETQYF. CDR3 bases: TGTGCCAGTAGTTTTGGCGGGGGAGTCCAAGAGACCCAGTACTTC.

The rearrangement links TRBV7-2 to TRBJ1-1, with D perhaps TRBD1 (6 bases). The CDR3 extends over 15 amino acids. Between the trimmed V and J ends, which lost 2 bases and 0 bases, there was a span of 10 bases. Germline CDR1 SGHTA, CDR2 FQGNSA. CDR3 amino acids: CASSLQTGVNTEAFF. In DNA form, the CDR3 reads TGTGCCAGCAGCTTACAGACAGGAGTGAACACTGAAGCTTTCTTT.

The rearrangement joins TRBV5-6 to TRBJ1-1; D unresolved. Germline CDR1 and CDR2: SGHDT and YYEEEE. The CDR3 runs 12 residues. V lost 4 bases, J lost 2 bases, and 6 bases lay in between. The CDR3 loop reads CASSRDNTEAFF. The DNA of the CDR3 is TGTGCCAGCAGCAGAGATAACACTGAAGCTTTCTTT.

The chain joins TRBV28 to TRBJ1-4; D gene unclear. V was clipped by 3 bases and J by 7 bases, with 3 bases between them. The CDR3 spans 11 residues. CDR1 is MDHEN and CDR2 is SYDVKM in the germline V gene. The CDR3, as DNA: TGTGCCAGCAGTTTGAGTGAAAAACTGTTTTTT. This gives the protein CASSLSEKLFF. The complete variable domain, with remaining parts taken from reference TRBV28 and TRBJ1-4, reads DVKVTQSSRYLVKRTGEKVFLECVQDMDHENMFWYRQDPGLGLRLIYFSYDVKMKEKGDIPEGYSVSREKKERFSLILESASTNQTSMYLCASSLSEKLFFGSGTQLSVL.

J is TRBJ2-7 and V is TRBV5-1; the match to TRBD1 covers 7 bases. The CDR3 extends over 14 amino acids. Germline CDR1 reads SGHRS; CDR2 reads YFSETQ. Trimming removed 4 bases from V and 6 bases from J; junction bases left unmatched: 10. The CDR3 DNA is TGCGCCAGCAGCCCAGACAGGGTTCGACTCGAGCAGTACTTC. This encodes CASSPDRVRLEQYF.

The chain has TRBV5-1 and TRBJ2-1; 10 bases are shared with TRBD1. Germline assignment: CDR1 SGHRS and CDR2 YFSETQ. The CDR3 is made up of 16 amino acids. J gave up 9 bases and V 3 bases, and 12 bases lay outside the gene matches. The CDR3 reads CASSSTTGQGIGEQFF. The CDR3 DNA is TGCGCCAGCAGCTCAACCACGGGACAGGGGATCGGTGAGCAGTTCTTC.

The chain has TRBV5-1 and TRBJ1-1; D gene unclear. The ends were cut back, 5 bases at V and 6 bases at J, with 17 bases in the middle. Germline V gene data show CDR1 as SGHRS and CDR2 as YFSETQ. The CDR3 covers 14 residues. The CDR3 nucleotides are TGCGCCAGCAGTTTAGGAGGTGGAGGCGCTGAAGCTTTCTTT. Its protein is CASSLGGGGAEAFF.

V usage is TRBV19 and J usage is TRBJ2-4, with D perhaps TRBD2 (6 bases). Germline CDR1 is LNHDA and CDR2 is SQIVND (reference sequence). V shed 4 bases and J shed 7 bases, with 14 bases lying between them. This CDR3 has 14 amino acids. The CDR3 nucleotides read TGTGCCAGTAGTAATTCGGGACTGAGTAACATTCAGTACTTC. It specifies CASSNSGLSNIQYF.

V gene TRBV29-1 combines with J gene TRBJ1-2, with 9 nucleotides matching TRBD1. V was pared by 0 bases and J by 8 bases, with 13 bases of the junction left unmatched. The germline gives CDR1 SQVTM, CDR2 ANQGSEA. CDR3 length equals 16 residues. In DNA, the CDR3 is TGCAGCGTTGAAGATGGGTGGACAGGGGAGGGCGGGGGCTACACCTTC. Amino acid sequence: CSVEDGWTGEGGGYTF.

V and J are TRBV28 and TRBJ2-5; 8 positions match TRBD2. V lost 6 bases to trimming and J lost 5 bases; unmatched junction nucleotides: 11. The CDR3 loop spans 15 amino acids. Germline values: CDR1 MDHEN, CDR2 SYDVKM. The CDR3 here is CASSSPGGRRETQYF. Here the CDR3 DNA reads TGTGCCAGCAGCAGTCCTGGCGGGAGGAGGGAGACCCAGTACTTC.

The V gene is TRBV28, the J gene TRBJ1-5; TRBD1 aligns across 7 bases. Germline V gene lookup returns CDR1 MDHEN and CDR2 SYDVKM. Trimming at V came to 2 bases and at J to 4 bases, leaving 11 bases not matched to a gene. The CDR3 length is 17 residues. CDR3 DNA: TGTGCCAGCAGTTTAAGAGGGGGGACAGTTAAAAATCAGCCCCAGCATTTT. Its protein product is CASSLRGGTVKNQPQHF.

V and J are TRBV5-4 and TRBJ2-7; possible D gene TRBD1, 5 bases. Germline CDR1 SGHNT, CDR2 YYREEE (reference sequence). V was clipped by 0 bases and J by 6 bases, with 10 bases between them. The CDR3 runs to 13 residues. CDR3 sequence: CASSLVRESEQYF. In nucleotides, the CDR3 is TGTGCCAGCAGCTTGGTCAGGGAAAGCGAGCAGTACTTC.

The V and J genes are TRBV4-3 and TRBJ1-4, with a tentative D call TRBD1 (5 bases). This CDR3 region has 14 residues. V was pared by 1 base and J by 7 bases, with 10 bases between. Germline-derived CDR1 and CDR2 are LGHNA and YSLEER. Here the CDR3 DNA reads TGCGCCAGCAGCCAAGCTCTGGGGGGTGAAAAACTGTTTTTT. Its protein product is CASSQALGGEKLFF.

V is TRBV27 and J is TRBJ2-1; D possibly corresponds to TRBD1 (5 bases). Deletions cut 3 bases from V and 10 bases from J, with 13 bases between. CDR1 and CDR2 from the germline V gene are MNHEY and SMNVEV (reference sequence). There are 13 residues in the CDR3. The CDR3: CASSLGPRDEQFF. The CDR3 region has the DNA TGTGCCAGCAGTTTGGGGCCCAGAGACGAGCAGTTCTTC.

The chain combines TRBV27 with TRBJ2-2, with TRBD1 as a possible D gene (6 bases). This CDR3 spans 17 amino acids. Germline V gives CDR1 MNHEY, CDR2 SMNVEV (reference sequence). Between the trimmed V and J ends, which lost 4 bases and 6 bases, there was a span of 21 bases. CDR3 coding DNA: TGTGCCAGCAGTTGGGGGCTTGGAGGAAGCGTCCCCGGGGAGCTGTTTTTT. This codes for CASSWGLGGSVPGELFF.

The CDR3 DNA is TGCGCCAGCAGCTTGGTGGGGAGTATGGTCTACAATGAGCAGTTCTTC. This translates into CASSLVGSMVYNEQFF. V usage is TRBV5-1 and J usage is TRBJ2-1; possible D gene TRBD2, 5 bases. V was clipped by 0 bases and J by 3 bases, with 13 bases between them. From germline, CDR1 is SGHRS and CDR2 YFSETQ. CDR3 size: 16 residues.

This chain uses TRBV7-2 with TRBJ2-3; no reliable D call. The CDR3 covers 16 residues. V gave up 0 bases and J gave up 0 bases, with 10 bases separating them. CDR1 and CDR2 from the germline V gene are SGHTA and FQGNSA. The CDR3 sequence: CASSLASQSSTDTQYF. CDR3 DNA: TGTGCCAGCAGCTTAGCGTCACAGTCTAGCACAGATACGCAGTATTTT.

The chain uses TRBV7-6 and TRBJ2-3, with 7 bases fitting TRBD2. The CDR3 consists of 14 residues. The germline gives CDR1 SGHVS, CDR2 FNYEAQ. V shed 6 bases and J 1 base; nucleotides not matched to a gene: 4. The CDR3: CASRSGDGTDTQYF. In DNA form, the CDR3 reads TGTGCCAGCAGAAGCGGGGACGGCACAGATACGCAGTATTTT.

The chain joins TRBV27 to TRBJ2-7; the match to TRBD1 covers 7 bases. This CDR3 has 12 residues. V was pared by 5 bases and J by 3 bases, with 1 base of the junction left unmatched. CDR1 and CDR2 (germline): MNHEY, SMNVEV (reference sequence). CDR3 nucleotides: TGTGCCAGCAGTCGGGACAGCTACGAGCAGTACTTC. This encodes CASSRDSYEQYF.